A single sample is the source of the 29 T cell receptor beta chains below, sequenced in a study of T cells after yellow fever vaccination. MiXCR was run by TCRdb on the 5' RACE reads, yielding one entry per CDR3 protein. The sample holds roughly 340,000 distinct CDR3 sequences, 8.7% seen once. Specimen: PBMCs, collected on the day of the first yellow fever vaccination. Receptors originate from a man aged 18 to 30 who received the YFV17D yellow fever vaccine.

In its sample, this clonotype was seen a few times. The V and J genes are TRBV6-2 or TRBV6-3 and TRBJ1-5; D not resolved. This CDR3 is built from 15 residues. Germline assignment: CDR1 MNHEY and CDR2 SVGEGT. V dropped 0 bases and J dropped 0 bases, with 6 bases sitting between them. The CDR3 protein is CASSYSPVSNQPQHF. The CDR3 bases are TGTGCCAGCAGTTACTCGCCGGTTAGCAATCAGCCCCAGCATTTT.

This clonotype has a count of ten or more. This chain joins TRBV5-1 and TRBJ2-3, with unresolved D. The CDR3 spans 13 residues. CDR1 and CDR2 from the germline V gene are SGHRS and YFSETQ. Trimming took off 1 base at V and 0 bases at J, with 3 bases between the two ends. The CDR3 coding sequence is TGCGCCAGCAGCTTGATAAGCACAGATACGCAGTATTTT. Encoded protein: CASSLISTDTQYF.

The chain recombines TRBV10-1 with TRBJ2-3, with 7 bases fitting TRBD1. The CDR3 contains 16 residues. V was clipped by 0 bases and J by 1 base; unmatched bases: 4. CDR1 is WNHNN and CDR2 is SYGVQD in the germline V gene (reference sequence). The CDR3 here is CASSESSGQGTDTQYF. CDR3 DNA: TGCGCCAGCAGTGAGTCCAGCGGACAGGGCACAGATACGCAGTATTTT.

The CDR3 here is CASSGQIETQYF. The CDR3 region has the DNA TGTGCCAGCAGCGGACAAATCGAAACCCAGTACTTC. The chain has TRBV7-2 and TRBJ2-5; perhaps TRBD1 as D (5 bases). This CDR3 has 12 residues. The germline V gene has CDR1 SGHTA and CDR2 FQGNSA. V was pared by 5 bases and J by 8 bases, with 12 bases between.

This clonotype showed up many times. This rearrangement joins TRBV19 to TRBJ1-1, with 9 bases lining up with TRBD1. Germline assignment: CDR1 LNHDA and CDR2 SQIVND (reference sequence). This CDR3 spans 15 amino acids. With V trimmed by 1 base and J by 4 bases, 4 bases remained unmatched. The CDR3 region has the DNA TGTGCCAGTAGTATAGCCAGGACAGGGGCCACTGAAGCTTTCTTT. It encodes CASSIARTGATEAFF.

This clonotype was detected only a few times. The rearrangement uses TRBV20-1 and TRBJ2-7; 14 nucleotides align to TRBD2. Losses at the gene ends were 3 bases for V and 4 bases for J; bases not matched to a gene: 8. The CDR3 totals 16 residues. Germline-derived CDR1 and CDR2 are DFQATT and SNEGSKA (reference sequence). The CDR3 is CSASQGLAGDLYEQYF. The CDR3 DNA reads TGCAGTGCTAGCCAGGGACTAGCGGGGGACCTTTACGAGCAGTACTTC.

This clonotype was seen repeatedly, ten times or more. This CDR3 reads CASSAGRTVWDTQYF. The CDR3 nucleotides read TGCGCCAGCAGCGCGGGACGGACAGTTTGGGATACGCAGTATTTT. The J gene is TRBJ2-3, the V gene TRBV5-1; the D gene could be TRBD1 or TRBD2 (6 bases each). The CDR3 has 15 residues. Germline CDR1 reads SGHRS; CDR2 reads YFSETQ. V shed 4 bases and J shed 6 bases, with 18 bases lying between them.

This clonotype was seen only a few times. The V gene is TRBV7-8, the J gene TRBJ2-5; a possible D gene is TRBD1 (7 bases). Germline V gene lookup returns CDR1 SGHVS and CDR2 FQNEAQ. V was clipped by 1 base and J by 4 bases, with 13 bases between them. CDR3 length: 15 amino acids. CDR3 sequence: CASSLGRDSGETQYF. The CDR3, as DNA: TGTGCCAGCAGCTTAGGGCGGGACAGCGGAGAGACCCAGTACTTC.

This chain links TRBV19 with TRBJ2-7; D might be TRBD1 (6 bases). Germline CDR1 reads LNHDA; CDR2 reads SQIVND (reference sequence). V lost 4 bases and J 4 bases, leaving 11 bases between the germline ends. The CDR3 totals 13 residues. CDR3 nucleotides: TGTGCCAGTAGTAAAGGACAGCAATACGAGCAGTACTTC. As protein: CASSKGQQYEQYF.

The J gene is TRBJ1-6, the V gene TRBV7-2; tentatively, D is TRBD1 (6 bases). The V and J ends lost 4 bases and 14 bases respectively, with 15 bases between them. CDR1 SGHTA and CDR2 FQGNSA come from the germline V gene. The CDR3 contains 13 residues. CDR3 region: CASSYGGLEALHF. The CDR3 DNA follows: TGTGCCAGCAGCTACGGGGGGCTTGAGGCCCTCCACTTT.

The chain employs TRBV6-4 and TRBJ2-1, with 10 bases fitting TRBD1. Germline CDR1 MRHNA, CDR2 SNTAGT. This CDR3 spans 17 amino acids. V trimming: 0 bases; J trimming: 8 bases; junction bases outside the gene matches: 10. CDR3 sequence: CASSDSLDRGPIDEQFF. DNA for the CDR3: TGTGCCAGCAGTGACTCCCTTGACAGGGGGCCTATCGATGAGCAGTTCTTC.

This clonotype was counted between two and nine times. The V and J genes are TRBV9 and TRBJ2-7; 8 positions match TRBD2. This CDR3 contains 18 residues. The V gene's germline CDR1 is SGDLS and CDR2 YYNGEE. With 0 bases clipped from V and 5 bases from J, the junction kept 16 bases outside the gene matches. The CDR3 sequence: CASSVGGRWTSHSNEQYF. CDR3 sequence (DNA): TGTGCCAGCAGCGTAGGGGGAAGGTGGACTAGCCACAGCAACGAGCAGTACTTC.

The chain recombines TRBV12-3 or TRBV12-4 with TRBJ2-3; maybe TRBD1 (5 bases). This CDR3 contains 12 residues. The germline V and J ends were trimmed by 9 bases and 1 base, with 8 bases remaining between them. The CDR3 sequence: CARQAGTDTQYF. CDR3 DNA sequence: TGTGCCAGACAGGCAGGCACAGATACGCAGTATTTT.

In its sample, this clonotype was seen a few times. The chain carries TRBV5-4 and TRBJ2-1, with 9 bases matching TRBD2. The CDR3 sequence is 16 residues long. CDR1 is SGHNT and CDR2 is YYREEE in the germline V gene (reference sequence). With 2 bases clipped from V and 0 bases from J, the junction kept 3 bases outside the gene matches. The CDR3: CASSFGGGASYNEQFF. CDR3 nucleotides: TGTGCCAGCAGCTTCGGCGGGGGGGCCTCCTACAATGAGCAGTTCTTC.

This chain joins TRBV4-1 and TRBJ1-1; 7 bases align to TRBD1. The CDR3 has 14 residues. With 5 bases clipped from V and 0 bases from J, the junction kept 3 bases outside the gene matches. CDR1 is MGHRA, CDR2 YSYEKL, per germline. CDR3: CASSDRALNTEAFF. The CDR3 region has the DNA TGCGCCAGCAGCGACAGGGCTCTGAACACTGAAGCTTTCTTT.

This clonotype was seen at least ten times. The chain has TRBV20-1 and TRBJ1-6, with TRBD1 matching 7 bases. V was clipped by 8 bases and J by 7 bases; unmatched bases: 8. From germline, CDR1 is DFQATT and CDR2 SNEGSKA (reference sequence). The CDR3 runs 13 residues. The CDR3 DNA reads as TGCAGTCAGAGGGACAGAGAAAATTCACCCCTCCACTTT. It yields the protein CSQRDRENSPLHF.

This clonotype showed up many times. The J gene is TRBJ2-3, the V gene TRBV9, with D unresolved. Deletions cut 2 bases from V and 1 base from J, with 5 bases between. The CDR3 has 13 amino acids. Germline CDR1 reads SGDLS; CDR2 reads YYNGEE. The CDR3 DNA follows: TGTGCCAGCAGCGTCCAGGGCACAGATACGCAGTATTTT. Its translation: CASSVQGTDTQYF.

This clonotype was observed a few times. This rearrangement joins TRBV6-1 to TRBJ2-5; D possibly corresponds to TRBD1 (5 bases). The CDR3 is 14 residues long. Trimming removed 2 bases at V and 5 bases at J, with 12 bases between. The germline V gene encodes CDR1 MNHNS and CDR2 SASEGT. CDR3: CASSEWGPRETQYF. The CDR3, as DNA: TGTGCCAGCAGTGAATGGGGCCCCCGGGAGACCCAGTACTTC.

This clonotype appeared a few times. The chain has TRBV5-1 and TRBJ2-3; a weak D match, TRBD2 (6 bases). CDR3 length equals 13 residues. Germline-derived CDR1 and CDR2 are SGHRS and YFSETQ. Trimming cost V 6 bases and J 1 base, with 9 bases left between them. DNA for the CDR3: TGCGCCAGCACCGGAGGGGGCACAGATACGCAGTATTTT. It encodes CASTGGGTDTQYF.

In nucleotides, the CDR3 is TGCGCCAGCAGCTCTGGCGAGGGGACGGGCTATGGCTACACCTTC. It translates to CASSSGEGTGYGYTF. The chain links TRBV5-1 to TRBJ1-2; tentatively, D is TRBD1 (5 bases). V lost 3 bases to trimming and J lost 4 bases, with 16 bases between them. Germline V gives CDR1 SGHRS, CDR2 YFSETQ. There are 15 residues in the CDR3.

This chain joins TRBV4-2 and TRBJ1-2; TRBD1 aligns across 8 bases. This CDR3 is built from 14 residues. Germline CDR1 LGHNA, CDR2 YNFKEQ. V trimming: 0 bases; J trimming: 8 bases; junction bases outside the gene matches: 5. The CDR3 DNA sequence: TGTGCCAGCAGCCAAGAAGGCAGGGGGCAAGGCTACACCTTC. Protein: CASSQEGRGQGYTF.

This clonotype appeared a few times. The chain is built from TRBV6-6 and TRBJ2-7; the D call may be TRBD1 or TRBD2 (5 bases each). This CDR3 comprises 13 residues. The germline V gene has CDR1 MNHNY and CDR2 SVGAGI (reference sequence). V was cut by 2 bases and J by 5 bases, with 10 bases left in between. The CDR3: CASSYPGAHEQYV. CDR3 sequence (DNA): TGTGCCAGCAGTTACCCCGGGGCCCACGAGCAGTACGTC.

V gene TRBV5-5 combines with J gene TRBJ2-1; possible D gene TRBD2, 7 bases. CDR3 length: 15 residues. V lost 0 bases and J lost 6, with 13 bases in between. Germline V gives CDR1 SGHKS, CDR2 YYEKEE (reference sequence). This CDR3 reads CASSLDGGATNEQFF. DNA for the CDR3: TGTGCCAGCAGCTTGGATGGGGGGGCTACCAATGAGCAGTTCTTC.

This clonotype was observed a few times. The chain links TRBV4-2 to TRBJ1-5; 7 nucleotides line up with TRBD1. The germline V gene has CDR1 LGHNA and CDR2 YNFKEQ. The CDR3 has 15 amino acids. J gave up 7 bases and V 0 bases, and 6 bases lay outside the gene matches. The CDR3 DNA sequence: TGTGCCAGCAGCCAAGAGACAGGGTGGAACCAGCCCCAGCATTTT. Translated, it gives CASSQETGWNQPQHF.

This clonotype turned up a few times. V usage is TRBV7-7 and J usage is TRBJ2-5; 12 bases are a match to TRBD2. V shed 0 bases and J 2 bases; nucleotides not matched to a gene: 4. CDR3 length equals 17 residues. In germline, CDR1 is SSHAT, CDR2 FNYEAQ (reference sequence). CDR3 loop: CASSLAGTSGPQETQYF. The CDR3 DNA reads TGTGCCAGCAGCTTAGCCGGGACTAGCGGGCCACAAGAGACCCAGTACTTC.

There are a few counts of this clonotype. The chain is built from TRBV6-1 and TRBJ1-5; 8 nucleotides match TRBD1. V gave up 6 bases and J gave up 2 bases; unmatched junction bases: 3. Germline V gives CDR1 MNHNS, CDR2 SASEGT. This CDR3 is built from 14 residues. Here the CDR3 reads CASRLTGGNQPQHF. CDR3 nucleotide sequence: TGTGCCAGCAGGCTGACAGGGGGCAATCAGCCCCAGCATTTT.

This clonotype has a handful of counts. This chain links TRBV4-3 with TRBJ2-2; 14 bases map to TRBD2. With V trimmed by 4 bases and J by 6 bases, 4 bases remained unmatched. This CDR3 spans 16 amino acids. Germline V gene lookup returns CDR1 LGHNA and CDR2 YSLEER. CDR3 in amino acids: CASSPGLAGVSGELFF. The CDR3 coding sequence is TGCGCCAGCAGCCCGGGACTAGCGGGGGTGTCCGGGGAGCTGTTTTTT.

This chain joins TRBV27 and TRBJ1-2; D perhaps matches TRBD1 (6 bases). The CDR3 spans 13 residues. CDR1 is MNHEY, CDR2 SMNVEV, per germline (reference sequence). V lost 2 bases, J lost 8 bases, and 12 bases lay in between. The CDR3 region has the DNA TGTGCCAGCAGTTTAATTCCGGGGGGCGGCTACACCTTC. The encoded protein is CASSLIPGGGYTF.

The chain is built from TRBV23-1 and TRBJ1-4, with D possibly TRBD1 on 5 matching bases. TRBV23-1 is recorded as an ORF, its role being uncertain. The CDR3 has 17 residues. The V and J ends lost 4 bases and 6 bases respectively, with 21 bases between them. The CDR3 DNA reads as TGCGCCAGCAGTCTATCGTTATGGTGGGGGGAAGATGAAAAACTGTTTTTT. This sequence encodes CASSLSLWWGEDEKLFF.